This record concerns one TCR beta chain sequence. Its antigen is unknown. No base quality information exists; no much larger clone differs at one position. This sample was included in a study of cytomegalovirus exposure and HLA in healthy donors (dated by TCRdb to 2017 to 2019). About the study as a whole: In an earlier analysis of under 600 of the donors, 276 Gb of sequence data and 95 million to 130 million unique TCR beta sequences from about 179 million T cells were reported. Among a few hundred genotyped donors of the cohort, an average of approximately 240,000 unique TCR beta nucleotide sequences were sequenced per donor, approximately 20% of them non-productive. The study aimed to test whether cataloging public T cell receptors could reveal signatures of past pathogen exposure. Approximately 310 gigabases of sequencing data and 70 million to 85 million unique TCR sequences were included in an early release covering around 650 HLA-typed donors. To decide whether each TCR beta V gene segment behaved as functional or pseudogenic, an earlier analysis of some 600 of the donors relied on high-throughput TCR beta sequencing. All discovery cohort repertoires had been generated using a single sequencing platform. A later analysis re-analyzed previously published TCR beta repertoires from 666 donors and added high-resolution HLA genotyping to study TCR occurrence patterns. Class I and class II HLA loci were covered by the typing at four-digit resolution. Among the approximately 430 genotyped donors, 75% to 90% belonged to the genetic ancestry cluster associated with self-reported Caucasian donors. To predict cytomegalovirus infection status, the study brought together high-throughput TCR immunosequencing, statistical association of individual TCRs with disease status, and machine learning. In a later genetic analysis, genome-wide SNP genotypes for about three fifths of the 666 donors were used, and that subset was treated as a discovery cohort. Besides the first cohort of 550 to 750 subjects, a separate validation cohort made up of roughly 130 different subjects was used. Donor age, sex, ethnicity and CMV serostatus were collected together with the repertoire data. The study profiled the T cell repertoires of about 720 subjects by immunosequencing and related them to cytomegalovirus serostatus. Typing coverage varied by locus: 629-630 donors for A, B, C, DRB1 and DQB1; under 550 for DQA1; more than 600 for DPA1; around 490 for DPB1. Rather than drawing on any new phenotypic data, the later analysis identified candidate immune exposures from TCR beta sequences and the way those sequences occurred across donors. Because of strong linkage in the cohort, five DR-DQ haplotypes were treated as single units for association and clustering.

Points the paper makes about the study in general: According to a later genetic analysis, donors in an Asian-associated ancestry cluster had fewer N-insertions in productive TCRs than the approximately 630-donor mean. The cohort was sequenced for TCR beta chains only, and without alpha or paired-chain data the features that could be detected were limited. A further reported finding was that TCR beta sequences accurately predicted the HLA-A and HLA-B alleles for most subjects in the first cohort. Most TCR sequences were observed very rarely across donors, whereas some public TCRs were present in many individuals. In both the original and validation cohorts, the classifier was reported to diagnose cytomegalovirus status with high specificity and sensitivity. Correlated functional status among segregating V segments might be attributable to linkage disequilibrium, but an unknown experimental factor could not be ruled out. Roughly uniform sequencing depth across donors was assumed in presence/absence analyses, although this assumption may not hold. When HLA alleles, especially DR and DQ, strongly co-occurred, attributing TCR associations to individual alleles was difficult. A later analysis found that TCR association rates varied across HLA loci, with DRB1 alleles showing the most associated TCRs and HLA-C alleles the fewest. In a later analysis, most CMV-associated TCR beta chains were found to appear HLA-restricted, with HLA associations seemingly driven largely by CMV exposure. In the study, some 160 TCR beta chains were listed as associated with cytomegalovirus. Because counts were too low, seventeen rarely observed V segments, including chromosome 9 orphons, were left out of the earlier analysis of 587 of the donors. In a later analysis, HLA-associated TCR beta chains were found to be more clonally expanded and to have lower generation probabilities than equally common non-associated chains. In vitro tests confirmed that three of the cytomegalovirus-associated TCR beta chains recognize cytomegalovirus antigens. Specific HLA alleles were associated with 15,000 to 20,000 TCR beta sequences at a false discovery rate of 0.05 in a later analysis. HLA typing was unavailable for some donors at each locus, so association tests used only the typed subset. A group of highly shared sequence variants was considered likely to be a technical artifact of the sequencing pipeline. A later analysis reported that several top co-occurrence clusters appeared linked to parvovirus B19, influenza, CMV and Epstein-Barr virus. V-gene and J-gene trimming of TCR beta chains was associated with a missense DCLRE1C variant in a later genetic analysis, and the association was replicated in an independent cohort. Some IMGT-functional V segments, including TRBV6-2 and TRBV6-3, could not be distinguished by the 87-base-pair reads and were therefore excluded. CMV serostatus was the only immune exposure information available for the cohort. In an earlier analysis of around 500 of the donors, most TCR beta V segments appeared in productive rearrangements about 87% or about 30% of the time, broadly matching IMGT annotations. According to the authors, the approach could potentially be generalized to other disease states and immunological phenotypes.

Library preparation employed the immunoSEQ multiplex PCR assay. For the multiplex PCR, a mixture combining 60 forward primers for TCR Vbeta segments and 13 reverse primers for TCR Jbeta segments was used. The CDR3 region of rearranged TCR beta genes was amplified from genomic DNA by a multiplex PCR assay. The Illumina HiSeq System was used to sequence the amplified TCR beta libraries as 87-base-pair reads. The published analysis was carried out like this. A later analysis counted 75 million to 100 million unique TCR beta chains across the 670 or so repertoires, and 9.5 million to 11 million of these chains were shared by at least two donors. To remove PCR and sequencing errors, raw reads were error-corrected and collapsed into unique sequences using a nearest-neighbor algorithm that merged closely related sequences. CDR3 sequences were aligned to IMGT reference sequences to assign V, D and J gene segments. For a sequence to be retained, a match of at least six nucleotides to both a V gene segment and a J gene segment was required. Rearrangements were called productive when the CDR3 lacked stop codons and stayed in frame with V and J; all others were non-productive. CDR3 was defined according to IMGT convention as the region running from the second conserved V-encoded cysteine to the conserved J-encoded phenylalanine. Sequences without an unambiguous match to a single V gene segment were excluded from the earlier analysis of almost 600 of the donors. An earlier analysis of 550 to 650 of the donors classified V segments as functional when productive rearrangements were above 56.7% and as segregating when the standard deviation between donors was above 5%. To diagnose cytomegalovirus status from the catalog of TCR beta chain sequences, a statistical classification framework was built. In a later analysis, V and J genes were assigned by comparing TCR nucleotide sequences against IMGT/GENE-DB human TR gene sequences. Using the TCRdist pipeline, a later analysis assigned CDR3 sequences along with most-parsimonious VDJ recombination scenarios. A later analysis defined each TCR beta chain by its CDR3 amino acid sequence plus V-gene family, and excluded reads lacking a unique V-gene family. As a way to deal with suspected cross-contamination and a sequencing artifact, a later analysis dropped 592 nucleotide sequences that were highly shared and had low generation probability. In a later analysis, a clonal expansion index for each public chain was calculated from normalized within-repertoire ranks of inferred template counts. A later analysis computed generation probabilities with a VDJ recombination model fitted to out-of-frame rearrangements, and checked the results against IGoR. A later analysis scored TCR-TCR, TCR-HLA and TCR-CMV co-occurrence with hypergeometric tests, applying a repertoire-size bias correction to TCR pairs. A later analysis estimated false discovery rates by permuting HLA or CMV assignments 20 times. In a later analysis, co-occurring TCRs were grouped using DBSCAN, with TCRdist sequence similarity added in when clustering inside HLA-allele-positive subsets. Repertoires with fewer than 30,000 or more than 120,000 public chains were left out of co-occurrence clustering, as were a handful of repertoires with anomalous nucleotide sharing. TCRdb took over this immuneACCESS table, retaining in-frame rearrangements with V and J assigned. Such tables are incomplete; in checked studies, under half of the missing clones stem from an unresolved V gene, and the remainder is unexplained. From that table come the V and J calls and clone size; the DNA was used to work out D and trimming. Within this sample are about 150,000 clones, with approximately 80% of them counted one time only. The ten largest clones capture over 2% of the sample.

V lost 3 bases and J lost 5 bases; the stretch between them is 4 bases long. Via the germline V gene (reference sequence), CDR1 is GTSNPN and CDR2 SVGIG. The CDR3 contains 11 residues, cysteine and phenylalanine counted. Here the CDR3 DNA is all that survives: 33 bases in frame from base 1. The cohort was made up of roughly 670 healthy bone marrow donors. Cohort members were all nominally healthy when sampled, although unrecorded immune exposures were likely present. The donor was CMV seronegative and belonged to the group of 380 or so seronegative cohort members. A peripheral blood sample was collected from each donor, and TCR beta sequencing was performed on peripheral blood mononuclear cells. The Qiagen DNeasy Blood Extraction Kit was used to extract genomic DNA from the blood cell samples.

Specimen: PBMCs. This clonotype originated in a young man in good health and CMV-seronegative. The chain uses TRBV30 and TRBJ2-2, with no confidently assigned D gene. DNA sequence: TGTGCCTGGAGATCGACCGGGGAGCTGTTTTTT. The encoded protein is CAWRSTGELFF.